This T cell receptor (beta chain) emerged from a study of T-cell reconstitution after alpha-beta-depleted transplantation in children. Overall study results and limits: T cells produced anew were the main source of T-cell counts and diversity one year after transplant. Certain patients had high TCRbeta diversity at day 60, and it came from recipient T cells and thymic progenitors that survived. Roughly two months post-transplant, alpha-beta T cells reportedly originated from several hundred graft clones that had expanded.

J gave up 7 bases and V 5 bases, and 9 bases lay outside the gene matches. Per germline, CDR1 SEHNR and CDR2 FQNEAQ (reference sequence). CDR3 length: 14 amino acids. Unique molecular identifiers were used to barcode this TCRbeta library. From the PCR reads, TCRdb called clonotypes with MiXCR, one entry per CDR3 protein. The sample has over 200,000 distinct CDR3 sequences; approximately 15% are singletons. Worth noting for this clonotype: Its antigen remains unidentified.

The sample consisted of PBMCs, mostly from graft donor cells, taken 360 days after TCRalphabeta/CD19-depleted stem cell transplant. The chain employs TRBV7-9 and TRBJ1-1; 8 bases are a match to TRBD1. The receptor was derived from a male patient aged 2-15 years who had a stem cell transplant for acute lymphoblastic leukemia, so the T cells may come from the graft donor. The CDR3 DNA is TGTGCCAGCAGCCCGCGACAGGGGACCCGTGAAGCTTTCTTT. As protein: CASSPRQGTREAFF.